Presented here are 8 T cell receptor beta chains from one specimen sequenced in a study of blood T cell repertoires in COVID-19. The method was immunoSEQ multiplex PCR; TCRdb's version includes in-frame clones alone and lacks a portion of them. The table has about 250,000 clones, roughly 88% seen once. Specimen: peripheral blood. The receptors come from a woman aged 30 to 39 with COVID-19, enrolled during active disease.

This chain links TRBV7-8 with TRBJ1-1; TRBD1 aligns across 12 bases. Losses at the gene ends were 5 bases for V and 9 bases for J; bases not matched to a gene: 4. CDR3 length: 13 amino acids. CDR1 and CDR2 (germline): SGHVS, FQNEAQ. CDR3 in DNA: TGTGCCAGCAGCCGGGGACAGGGGGCGAAAGCTTTCTTT. Translation gives CASSRGQGAKAFF.

The V call is TRBV7-6, the J call TRBJ1-5; TRBD1 agrees at 7 bases. Trimming removed 2 bases from V and 2 bases from J; junction bases left unmatched: 6. The germline CDR1 and CDR2 sequences are SGHVS and FNYEAQ. The CDR3 is 16 residues long. CDR3 loop: CASSLTTGSRNQPQHF. The CDR3 nucleotides are TGTGCCAGCAGCTTAACGACAGGGTCCCGCAATCAGCCCCAGCATTTT.

The chain carries TRBV10-2 and TRBJ2-2; TRBD1 matches 7 bases. This CDR3 spans 15 amino acids. With 2 bases clipped from V and 6 bases from J, the junction kept 6 bases outside the gene matches. The germline gives CDR1 WSHSY, CDR2 SAAADI. The CDR3, as DNA: TGCGCCAGCAGTGAGACAGGGGCGTCGGCCGGGGAGCTGTTTTTT. Translating it yields CASSETGASAGELFF.

The V and J genes are TRBV6-5 and TRBJ2-7, with D tentatively TRBD1 (5 bases). The V gene lost 5 bases and the J gene lost 2 bases, with 13 bases spanning the gap. Germline CDR1 reads MNHEY; CDR2 reads SVGAGI. This CDR3 is built from 14 residues. The CDR3 bases are TGTGCCAGCAGTCGAGGACCAGGGACCTACGAGCAGTACTTC. Its translation is CASSRGPGTYEQYF.

This chain connects TRBV6-1 to TRBJ2-3; the D gene is possibly TRBD2 (5 bases). The CDR3 length is 13 residues. Germline V gene data show CDR1 as MNHNS and CDR2 as SASEGT. V lost 2 bases to trimming and J lost 11 bases, with 14 bases between them. The CDR3 loop is CASSELPSNLQYF. In DNA form, the CDR3 reads TGTGCCAGCAGTGAACTTCCTAGCAATTTGCAGTATTTT.

The chain links TRBV9 to TRBJ1-3; 7 nucleotides match TRBD1. Per the germline V gene, CDR1 is SGDLS and CDR2 is YYNGEE. The trim removed 4 bases at V and 0 bases at J, leaving 7 bases unmatched. The CDR3 totals 16 residues. CDR3 amino acids: CASSSRQGLSGNTIYF. For the CDR3, the DNA is TGTGCCAGCAGCTCTCGACAGGGCCTCTCTGGAAACACCATATATTTT.

V and J are TRBV11-3 and TRBJ1-3, with TRBD1 matching over 7 bases. Trimming took 2 bases from V and 0 from J; bases not matched to a gene: 7. Germline lookup yields CDR1 SGHNT and CDR2 YENEEA. The CDR3 runs to 17 residues. The CDR3 reads CASSLRPGQHSGNTIYF. The CDR3 coding sequence is TGTGCCAGCAGCTTAAGGCCGGGACAGCACTCTGGAAACACCATATATTTT.

The chain uses TRBV19 and TRBJ1-5, with D perhaps matching TRBD1 (6 bases). This CDR3 has 16 residues. Deletions cut 5 bases from V and 1 base from J, with 15 bases between. Germline V lookup: CDR1 LNHDA, CDR2 SQIVND (reference sequence). As DNA, the CDR3 is TGTGCCAGTAGTCCTAGGGACACGACAAGCAATCAGCCCCAGCATTTT. Amino acids: CASSPRDTTSNQPQHF.